Listed below are T cell receptor beta chains from one sample, sequenced in a study of blood T cell repertoires in COVID-19. Generated by immunoSEQ multiplex PCR, the TCRdb table keeps only in-frame clones and is missing some. The table includes about 80,000 clones, around 84% detected once. The specimen sequenced was peripheral blood. The origin of the receptors is a woman aged 70-85 years with acute or convalescent COVID-19. CDR3s include the opening cysteine and the closing phenylalanine or tryptophan. Clone size appears in some rows only: once, few, many, or a class for an expanded clone.

J gene: TRBJ2-5
clone size: NA
V gene: TRBV3-1/TRBV3-2
CDR3 protein: CASSQNPTGGGETQYF

J gene: TRBJ2-3
clone size: few
V gene: TRBV7-6
CDR3 protein: CASSPPRGSTDTQYF

J gene: TRBJ2-1
clone size: few
V gene: TRBV24-1
CDR3 protein: CATSATHQGGNEQFF

J gene: TRBJ2-1
clone size: NA
V gene: TRBV20-1
CDR3 protein: CSASETGGLNEQFF

J gene: TRBJ2-1
clone size: NA
V gene: TRBV2
CDR3 protein: CASSEWAGGYNEQFF

J gene: TRBJ2-7
clone size: NA
V gene: TRBV18
CDR3 protein: CASSRSRGDGASYEQYF

J gene: TRBJ1-5
clone size: NA
V gene: TRBV5-6
CDR3 protein: CASSLAQGATPQHF

J gene: TRBJ2-2
clone size: once
V gene: TRBV6-1
CDR3 protein: CASSARLAGGNTGELFF

J gene: TRBJ2-2
clone size: NA
V gene: TRBV29-1
CDR3 protein: CSVNTGGTGELFF

J gene: TRBJ1-2
clone size: NA
V gene: TRBV2
CDR3 protein: CASSPNAETNYGYTF

J gene: TRBJ2-2
clone size: NA
V gene: TRBV7-8
CDR3 protein: CASSLAGFNTGELFF

J gene: TRBJ1-2
clone size: NA
V gene: TRBV2
CDR3 protein: CASSEQVYGYTF

J gene: TRBJ2-3
clone size: NA
V gene: TRBV6-2/TRBV6-3
CDR3 protein: CASSLGGVADTQYF

J gene: TRBJ2-1
clone size: NA
V gene: TRBV14
CDR3 protein: CASSQEGLAGEVEQFF

J gene: TRBJ1-4
clone size: NA
V gene: TRBV11-2
CDR3 protein: CASSLDGPGEKLFF

J gene: TRBJ2-5
clone size: once
V gene: TRBV5-1
CDR3 protein: CASSLEGDYETQYF

J gene: TRBJ2-1
clone size: NA
V gene: TRBV19
CDR3 protein: CASAPGGSSYNEQFF

J gene: TRBJ2-7
clone size: once
V gene: TRBV10-3
CDR3 protein: CAISEGTDSTYEQYF

J gene: TRBJ2-1
clone size: NA
V gene: TRBV3-1/TRBV3-2
CDR3 protein: CASGLTSGGGEQFF

J gene: TRBJ1-5
clone size: NA
V gene: TRBV2
CDR3 protein: CASRDRGPSNQPQHF

J gene: TRBJ2-3
clone size: once
V gene: TRBV6-5
CDR3 protein: CASRGQGLTDTQYF

J gene: TRBJ2-7
clone size: NA
V gene: TRBV28
CDR3 protein: CASSLAGRDYEQYF